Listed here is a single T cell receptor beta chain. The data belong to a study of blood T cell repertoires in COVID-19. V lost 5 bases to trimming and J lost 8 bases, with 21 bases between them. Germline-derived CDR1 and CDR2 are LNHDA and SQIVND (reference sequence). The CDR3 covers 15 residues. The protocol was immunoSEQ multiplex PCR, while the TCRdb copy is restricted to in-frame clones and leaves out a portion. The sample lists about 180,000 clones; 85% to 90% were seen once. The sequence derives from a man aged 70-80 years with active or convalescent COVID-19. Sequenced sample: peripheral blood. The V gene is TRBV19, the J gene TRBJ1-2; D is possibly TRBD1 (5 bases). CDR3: CASSAQAARVGGYTF. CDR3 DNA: TGTGCCAGTAGTGCACAGGCCGCGCGCGTCGGCGGCTACACCTTC.